This record looks at one TCR beta chain sequence and its context. Its target antigen remains unknown. No per-base quality is available; no much larger clone lies one base away. The data are from a study of technical replicates of blood from a handful of donors listed by TCRdb under 2017. Trimming removed 6 bases from V and 5 bases from J; the gene matches leave 10 bases unexplained. The CDR3 sequence holds 14 residues, the cysteine and phenylalanine included. The entry retains the CDR3 DNA only, 42 bases that are in frame from base 1. CDR1 and CDR2 are read off the germline V gene as SQVTM and ANQGSEA. Libraries were made using the immunoSEQ multiplex PCR assay. TCRdb re-hosts the immuneACCESS table, in-frame sequences only. Its copies lack some clones; in the studies checked, an unresolved V gene accounts for under half of them, and the cause for the rest is not known. The sample profile shows tens of thousands of clones; around nine tenths of them were found once. Roughly 4.5% of the sample rests with the top ten.

Specimen: PBMCs. The clonotype originates from a human donor in good health. Some clones in this sample may be carry-over from other donors' samples. The chain employs TRBV29-1 and TRBJ1-2, with 9 bases matching TRBD1. This receptor carries the CDR3 CSVQVQGARYGYTF. The DNA sequence follows: TGCAGCGTGCAGGTACAGGGGGCACGGTATGGCTACACCTTC.